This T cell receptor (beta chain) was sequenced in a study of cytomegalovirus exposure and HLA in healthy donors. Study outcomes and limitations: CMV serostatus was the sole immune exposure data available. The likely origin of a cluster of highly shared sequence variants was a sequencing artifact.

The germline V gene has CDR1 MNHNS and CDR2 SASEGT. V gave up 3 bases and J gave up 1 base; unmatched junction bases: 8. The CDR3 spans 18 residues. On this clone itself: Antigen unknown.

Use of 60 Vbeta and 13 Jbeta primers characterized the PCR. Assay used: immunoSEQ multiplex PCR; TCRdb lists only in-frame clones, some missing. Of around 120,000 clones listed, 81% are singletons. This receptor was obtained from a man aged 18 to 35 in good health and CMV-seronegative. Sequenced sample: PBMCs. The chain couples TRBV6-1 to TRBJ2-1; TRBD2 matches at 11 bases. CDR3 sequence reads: CASSDAQLAGESYNEQFF. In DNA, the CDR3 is TGTGCCAGCAGTGACGCTCAACTAGCGGGGGAGTCCTACAATGAGCAGTTCTTC.